This TCR beta chain derives from a study of metastatic and nonmetastatic thyroid tumors (dated by TCRdb to 2020 to 2021). Background on the whole study: For patients with malignant and with benign thyroid disease, the researchers compared repertoires between peripheral blood samples and tumor or nodule tissue samples. Findings and caveats that apply to the study as a whole: In both blood and tumor samples, malignant tumors were reported to have significantly higher TCR beta diversity than benign nodules.

A few counts support this clone. It lacks a known antigen. No base quality values were provided; no much bigger clone lies one nucleotide off. Library preparation employed PCR. The sequencer listed for this sample is Illumina HiSeq 4000. The TCR beta-chain CDR3 region of each patient was profiled by high-throughput sequencing. The paper's processing steps were these. The researchers built a classifier to tell apart papillary thyroid cancer patients with distant metastasis, based on CDR3 differences among clinicopathological groups. To measure repertoire diversity the researchers used the Shannon index, while the Morisita-Horn index served to gauge how similar the tumor and blood repertoires were. TCRdb ran its own pipeline on the public reads, namely fastp trimming at Q25 and MiXCR clone calling, and kept in-frame beta chains. None of the V and J calls come from the authors' own analysis; TCRdb made them. The sample has fewer than 55,000 clones on record, around 17% of them singletons. The ten biggest clones cover 20% to 25% of the sample.

No treatment had been received by any patient before thyroid surgery. Using T-cell receptor beta sequencing, the study looked back at clinical samples from patients collected from the early 2010s to the late 2010s. Germline trimming amounts to 7 bases on V and 6 bases on J, with 7 as the count of junction bases outside the gene matches. The CDR3 has 16 amino acids, counting the end cysteine and phenylalanine. The DNA shown is the 48-base CDR3, in frame from base 1. In the germline V gene, CDR1 corresponds to MNHNS and CDR2 to SASEGT. Sequencing input: blood. The rearranged segments are TRBV6-1 and TRBJ2-1, with 15 bases matching TRBD2. The clonotype was recovered from a female donor with papillary thyroid cancer or a benign thyroid nodule (not recorded which). Some clones in this sample may be carry-over from other donors' samples. The nucleotides are TGTGCCAGCATCTGGACTAGCGGGAGGGCCGGCAATGAGCAGTTCTTC. Its amino acids are CASIWTSGRAGNEQFF.